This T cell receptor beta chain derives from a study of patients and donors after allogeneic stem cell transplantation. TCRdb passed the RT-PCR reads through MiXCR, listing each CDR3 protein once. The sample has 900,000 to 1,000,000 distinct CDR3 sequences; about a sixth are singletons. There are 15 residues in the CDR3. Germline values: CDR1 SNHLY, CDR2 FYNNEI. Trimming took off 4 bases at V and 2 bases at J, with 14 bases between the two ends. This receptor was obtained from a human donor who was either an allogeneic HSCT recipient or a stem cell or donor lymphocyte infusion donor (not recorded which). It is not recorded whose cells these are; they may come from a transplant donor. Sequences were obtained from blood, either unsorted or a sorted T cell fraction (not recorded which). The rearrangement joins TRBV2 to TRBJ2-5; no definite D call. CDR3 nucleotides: TGTGCCAGCAGTGGCTTCCAGTCCCTACAAGAGACCCAGTACTTC. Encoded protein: CASSGFQSLQETQYF.